The rows below give T cell receptor beta chains drawn from one sample of a study of control samples from healthy donors and cancer patients. The method was immunoSEQ multiplex PCR; TCRdb's version includes in-frame clones alone and lacks a portion of them. The sample carries 100,000 to 150,000 clones, 70% to 90% recorded once. Sequencing was done on a sample of blood. The receptors shown here come from a man in his fifties or sixties in good health. Both conserved end residues are part of each CDR3. The order of the fields is J gene, clone size, D gene, V gene, CDR3 protein, CDR3 DNA. D genes are given only for firm matches. A clone size is listed for some rows: how often the clone was seen (once, few, many), or a class if it is expanded.

>TRBJ2-2|NA|NA|TRBV27
CASSRFGGKGTGELFF
TGTGCCAGCAGTCGCTTTGGGGGTAAGGGGACCGGGGAGCTGTTTTTT
>TRBJ2-5|NA|TRBD1|TRBV5-1
CASSSTGLETQYF
TGCGCCAGCAGCTCGACAGGGCTAGAGACCCAGTACTTC
>TRBJ2-3|NA|NA|TRBV20-1
CSASSTDTQYF
TGCAGTGCTAGTAGCACAGATACGCAGTATTTT
>TRBJ2-1|NA|TRBD2|TRBV27
CASSLALAGGNYNEQFF
TGTGCCAGCAGTTTGGCTCTAGCGGGGGGAAATTACAATGAGCAGTTCTTC
>TRBJ2-5|NA|TRBD2|TRBV28
CASSLRLAGAETQYF
TGTGCCAGCAGTTTAAGGCTAGCGGGGGCAGAGACCCAGTACTTC
>TRBJ1-6|NA|NA|TRBV9
CASSVTPDAPLHF
TGTGCCAGCAGCGTGACCCCGGACGCACCCCTCCACTTT
>TRBJ1-2|NA|TRBD1|TRBV4-2
CASSQDRQGNYGYTF
TGTGCCAGCAGCCAAGATAGACAGGGAAACTATGGCTACACCTTC
>TRBJ2-3|NA|NA|TRBV18
CASSPVGTDTQYF
TGTGCCAGCTCACCGGTCGGCACAGATACGCAGTATTTT
>TRBJ2-7|NA|TRBD2|TRBV11-2
CASSPPGLAGTYEQYF
TGTGCCAGCAGCCCCCCGGGGCTAGCGGGGACCTACGAGCAGTACTTC
>TRBJ1-1|NA|TRBD1|TRBV28
CASSLRGANTEAFF
TGTGCCAGCAGCCTCAGGGGGGCGAACACTGAAGCTTTCTTT
>TRBJ2-1|once|NA|TRBV7-2
CASSFRDPTYNEQFF
TGTGCCAGCAGTTTCCGGGACCCGACCTACAATGAGCAGTTCTTC
>TRBJ2-5|NA|TRBD2|TRBV5-6
CASSLMRGARETQYF
TGTGCCAGCAGCTTGATGCGGGGGGCGAGGGAGACCCAGTACTTC
>TRBJ2-5|NA|TRBD2|TRBV20-1
CSASYPTSTSGETQYF
TGCAGTGCTAGTTACCCCACTTCGACTAGCGGGGAGACCCAGTACTTC
>TRBJ2-5|few|TRBD1|TRBV24-1
CATSDAGTGQETQYF
TGTGCCACCAGTGACGCCGGGACAGGCCAAGAGACCCAGTACTTC
>TRBJ1-3|NA|NA|TRBV28
CASSSRVSGNTIYF
TGTGCCAGCAGTTCTAGGGTCTCTGGAAACACCATATATTTT
>TRBJ1-1|NA|NA|TRBV18
CASSLFDSINTEAFF
TGTGCCAGCTCACTATTCGACAGTATCAACACTGAAGCTTTCTTT
>TRBJ2-4|NA|NA|TRBV7-3
CASSPDGGGAKNIQYF
TGTGCCAGCAGCCCCGACGGAGGAGGGGCCAAAAACATTCAGTACTTC
>TRBJ1-3|NA|NA|TRBV27
CASREGTGNTIYF
TGTGCCAGCAGGGAGGGAACTGGAAACACCATATATTTT
>TRBJ2-7|NA|NA|TRBV13
CASSSRRGAYSYEQYF
TGTGCCAGCAGCTCAAGACGGGGGGCTTACTCCTACGAGCAGTACTTC
>TRBJ1-1|NA|TRBD1|TRBV29-1
CSVGQGSLAEAFF
TGCAGCGTTGGACAGGGAAGTTTAGCTGAAGCTTTCTTT
>TRBJ2-1|few|NA|TRBV2
CASSEGPPKFF
TGTGCCAGCAGTGAGGGACCCCCGAAGTTCTTC
>TRBJ2-7|NA|TRBD2|TRBV5-4
CASRSGTSNEQYF
TGTGCCAGCAGATCCGGGACTAGTAACGAGCAGTACTTC
>TRBJ2-7|NA|TRBD2|TRBV5-6
CASSDLGGIEQYF
TGTGCCAGCAGCGATCTGGGGGGGATCGAGCAGTACTTC
>TRBJ1-2|NA|TRBD1|TRBV7-3
CASSRTGEDGYTF
TGTGCCAGCAGTCGAACAGGGGAGGATGGCTACACCTTC
>TRBJ2-3|NA|NA|TRBV27
CASSYQPGQFLDTQYF
TGTGCCAGCAGTTACCAACCGGGACAATTTTTAGATACGCAGTATTTT